Listed below are T cell receptor beta chains from one sample, sequenced in a study of T cells in Graves' hyperthyroidism and ophthalmopathy. MiXCR was run by TCRdb on the multiplex PCR reads, yielding one entry per CDR3 protein. The table lists around 300,000 distinct CDR3 sequences, about 16% of them singletons. Source material: blood. The receptors shown here come from a woman aged 45 to 65 with Graves' hyperthyroidism that later progressed to Graves' ophthalmopathy. Both conserved end residues are part of each CDR3. A D gene is named only where the DNA matches it firmly. Some rows have no size entry. The others give once, few or many, or a class for an expanded clone.

>TRBJ2-5|TRBD2|many|TRBV28
TGTGCCAGCACCCCAGCGGCGGGAGGAGGAGAGACCCAGTACTTC
CASTPAAGGGETQYF
>TRBJ1-1|NA|many|TRBV6-1
TGTGCCAGCTCCTCATGGGCAGCGGAAGCTTTCTTT
CASSSWAAEAFF
>TRBJ2-1|TRBD1|few|TRBV7-6
TGTGCCAGCAGCTTCCGACTAGGGACAGGCTCAGAGAATGAGCAGTTCTTC
CASSFRLGTGSENEQFF
>TRBJ2-1|NA|few|TRBV5-6
TGTGCCAGCAGCTTCCTGGCAGGTCAGGATGAGCAGTTCTTC
CASSFLAGQDEQFF
>TRBJ2-5|TRBD1|many|TRBV3-1
TGTGCCAGCAGCCTAAGGACAGGGGGGTTGCGGGAGACCCAGTACTTC
CASSLRTGGLRETQYF
>TRBJ1-6|TRBD1|few|TRBV15
TGTGCCACCAGCAGAGTTGGGACAGGGTATAATTCACCCCTCCACTTT
CATSRVGTGYNSPLHF
>TRBJ2-2|NA|many|TRBV29-1
TGCAGCGTTGAAGATCAGGCCACGAACACCGGGGAGCTGTTTTTT
CSVEDQATNTGELFF
>TRBJ2-7|TRBD2|many|TRBV3-1
TGTGCCAGCAGCCACCTAGGAAGGGGAGGGGACGAGCAGTACTTC
CASSHLGRGGDEQYF
>TRBJ1-1|NA|many|TRBV6-1
TGTGCCAGCACTTCCCCTGCAGGGGTAGTCGAAGCTTTCTTT
CASTSPAGVVEAFF
>TRBJ2-7|NA|many|TRBV6-1
TGTGCCAGCGGTAGTGACTCCTACGAGCAGTACTTC
CASGSDSYEQYF
>TRBJ1-1|NA|many|TRBV30
TGTGCCTGGAGTCAATCAGGAAGGGGACGTAGACCCGAAGCTTTCTTT
CAWSQSGRGRRPEAFF
>TRBJ2-1|TRBD2|NA|TRBV9
TGTGCCAGCAGCGTAGATCCTAGCGGGAGGTCCAATGAGCAGTTCTTC
CASSVDPSGRSNEQFF
>TRBJ2-7|TRBD1|few|TRBV4-2
TGTGCCAGCAGCCAAGAGCAGGGGGCCTACGAGCAGTACTTC
CASSQEQGAYEQYF
>TRBJ2-1|NA|many|TRBV3-1
TGTGCCAGCAGCCCTCAGTCATATCTTAACAATGAGCAGTTCTTC
CASSPQSYLNNEQFF
>TRBJ1-5|NA|many|TRBV3-1
TGTGCCAGCAGCCGGGACACTTTGGCGCCCCAGCATTTT
CASSRDTLAPQHF
>TRBJ2-7|TRBD2|many|TRBV11-2
TGTGCCAGCAGCTCCTTGGTGACTAGCGGCTACGAGCAGTACTTC
CASSSLVTSGYEQYF
>TRBJ2-2|NA|many|TRBV18
TGTGCCAGCTCACCCTCGGTTGACACCGGGGAGCTGTTTTTT
CASSPSVDTGELFF
>TRBJ1-4|NA|NA|TRBV5-1
TGCGCCAGCAGCTTGGTATCAGGGAATGAAAAACTGTTTTTT
CASSLVSGNEKLFF
>TRBJ2-7|NA|many|TRBV7-2
TGTGCCAGCAGCTTAGAGGTATTGTACGAGCAGTACTTC
CASSLEVLYEQYF
>TRBJ1-5|NA|many|TRBV6-1
TGTGCCAGCAATAACAACCTTAGCAATCAGCCCCAGCATTTT
CASNNNLSNQPQHF
>TRBJ2-3|NA|many|TRBV20-1
TGCAGTGCCCCTCTACGGGGATGGAGGACAGATACGCAGTATTTT
CSAPLRGWRTDTQYF
>TRBJ1-1|NA|NA|TRBV9
TGTGCCAGCAGCGTAGATGGGGGTTCGGACACTGAAGCTTTCTTT
CASSVDGGSDTEAFF
>TRBJ2-5|NA|many|TRBV28
TGTGCCAGCAGTTTCGCAGGGAGGCAAGAGACCCAGTACTTC
CASSFAGRQETQYF
>TRBJ2-5|TRBD1|NA|TRBV27
TGTGCCAGCAGTTCCTACCCGGGACAGGGGGCTTCTGAGACCCAGTACTTC
CASSSYPGQGASETQYF
>TRBJ2-7|TRBD2|many|TRBV7-3
TGTGCCAGCAGCCCGGGACTAGCGGGGGGACACTACGAGCAGTACTTC
CASSPGLAGGHYEQYF
>TRBJ1-5|NA|many|TRBV20-1
TGCAGTGCTAAAGGAGGGGATCAGCCCCAGCATTTT
CSAKGGDQPQHF
>TRBJ2-2|NA|many|TRBV24-1
TGTGCCACCAGTGATTTTAGACAGGGAGGTGACACCGGGGAGCTGTTTTTT
CATSDFRQGGDTGELFF
>TRBJ2-7|TRBD1|NA|TRBV12-3/TRBV12-4
TGTGCCAGCAGTTTCCACCGGGACAGGGACCACGAGCAGTACTTC
CASSFHRDRDHEQYF
>TRBJ2-5|NA|NA|TRBV5-1
TGCGCCAGCAGCTTGGTACCAGCGCGGGAGACCCAGTACTTC
CASSLVPARETQYF
>TRBJ1-3|NA|many|TRBV20-1
TGCAGTGCTAGACCCCTCTCTGGAAACACCATATATTTT
CSARPLSGNTIYF
>TRBJ1-6|NA|many|TRBV7-8
TGTGCCAGCGGCCCGTTTGAGAGACATAATTCACCCCTCCACTTT
CASGPFERHNSPLHF
>TRBJ2-7|TRBD1|NA|TRBV18
TGTGCCAGCTCACTCTCCGGACAGGCCCTAGAGCAGTACTTC
CASSLSGQALEQYF
>TRBJ2-2|NA|few|TRBV5-4
TGTGCCAGCAGCTTGGACTCCTCTTCCACCGGGGAGCTGTTTTTT
CASSLDSSSTGELFF
>TRBJ1-4|NA|NA|TRBV7-8
TGTGCCAGCAGCCCCCGCACAACTAATGAAAAACTGTTTTTT
CASSPRTTNEKLFF
>TRBJ2-7|TRBD1|NA|TRBV28
TGTGCCAGCAGTTTGCCAGGACAGGGGACCTACGAGCAGTACTTC
CASSLPGQGTYEQYF
>TRBJ1-4|TRBD1|many|TRBV28
TGTGCCAGCGGACCGACAGGGGGGAGTGAAAAACTGTTTTTT
CASGPTGGSEKLFF
>TRBJ1-1|NA|few|TRBV6-1
TGTGCCAGCAGTGGGTTAGAGTTGAACACTGAAGCTTTCTTT
CASSGLELNTEAFF
>TRBJ1-5|NA|many|TRBV28
TGTGCCAGCAGCCCATACGACAGATCCAATCAGCCCCAGCATTTT
CASSPYDRSNQPQHF
>TRBJ2-7|NA|NA|TRBV4-1
TGCGCCAGCAGCCCATCGGCGTTGAACTACGAGCAGTACTTC
CASSPSALNYEQYF
>TRBJ2-3|TRBD2|NA|TRBV6-9
TGTGCCAGCAGTTATTCCGGGAGGCTGGGGGATACGCAGTATTTT
CASSYSGRLGDTQYF
>TRBJ2-7|NA|many|TRBV20-1
TGCAGTGCTAGATCCTGGCCGGGACTGGGGACCTACGAGCAGTACTTC
CSARSWPGLGTYEQYF
>TRBJ1-1|TRBD1|NA|TRBV7-9
TGTGCCAGCAGCCAGGCAGGGGGCGATGGTGAAGCTTTCTTT
CASSQAGGDGEAFF
>TRBJ2-7|NA|many|TRBV6-5
TGTGCCAGCAGTTACTCCACCTCCTACGAGCAGTACTTC
CASSYSTSYEQYF
>TRBJ2-3|NA|many|TRBV7-2
TGTGCCAGCAGCTTAGACTTCACAGATACGCAGTATTTT
CASSLDFTDTQYF
>TRBJ1-1|NA|NA|TRBV9
TGTGCCAGCGGCTCCCAGGGGATGAACACTGAAGCTTTCTTT
CASGSQGMNTEAFF
>TRBJ2-5|NA|many|TRBV27
TGTGCCAGCAGTCCTAGGGAGACAGGAATCATCCAAGAGACCCAGTACTTC
CASSPRETGIIQETQYF
>TRBJ1-2|NA|many|TRBV20-1
TGCAGTGCTAGCGTTGTGACAATCGCGGCAGGCTACACCTTC
CSASVVTIAAGYTF
>TRBJ1-2|NA|many|TRBV20-1
TGCAGTGCTTATACAGGGTTCGTCACCTTC
CSAYTGFVTF
>TRBJ1-2|NA|NA|TRBV6-1
TGTGCCAGCAGCCTATCCAGGGTGAACTATGGCCACACCTTC
CASSLSRVNYGHTF
>TRBJ2-2|NA|NA|TRBV5-1
TGCGCCAGCAGCTTAAATCGGGAGTCACACACCGGGGAGCTGTTTTTT
CASSLNRESHTGELFF